This T cell receptor (beta chain) was captured by sequencing in a study of cytomegalovirus exposure and HLA in healthy donors. With 60 Vbeta and 13 Jbeta primers, the PCR was carried out. Only in-frame clones appear in the TCRdb table, and some are missing; sequencing was by immunoSEQ multiplex PCR. The sample holds about 170,000 clones, 65% to 85% seen once. Germline loops: CDR1 MNHNS, CDR2 SASEGT. CDR3 length: 15 residues. Unmatched junction bases numbered 7, after V lost 6 bases and J lost 4 bases. The sequence came from a male donor in good health and CMV-seronegative. The specimen was PBMCs. The J gene is TRBJ2-5, the V gene TRBV6-1; TRBD1 matches 11 bases. CDR3 nucleotides: TGTGCCAGCAGCCCAGGGACAGGGGGAGGAGAGACCCAGTACTTC. It yields the protein CASSPGTGGGETQYF.